This T cell receptor (beta chain) was obtained from a study of blood T cell repertoires in COVID-19. About the study: The origin of the acute and convalescent COVID-19 samples was the United States, Italy and Spain. PBMCs, B-cell-depleted T cells, or T cells were the source of the cDNA or gDNA that made up the material.

Unmatched junction bases numbered 11, after V lost 2 bases and J lost 8 bases. CDR3 length: 16 residues. Germline-derived CDR1 and CDR2 are MNHEY and SVGAGI. Clones were sequenced by immunoSEQ multiplex PCR, and TCRdb holds only the in-frame ones, with some missing. This sample has about 330,000 clones, with 88% found just once. V gene TRBV6-5 combines with J gene TRBJ1-4; 7 bases align to TRBD1. Sequenced sample: peripheral blood. The sequence came from a woman between 50 and 59 years old with active or convalescent COVID-19. CDR3 protein: CASSYTVGTAGEKLFF. The CDR3 bases are TGTGCCAGCAGTTACACAGTCGGGACAGCCGGCGAAAAACTGTTTTTT.